Sequencing of this T cell receptor (beta chain) was carried out in a study of cytomegalovirus exposure and HLA in healthy donors. Overall study findings and caveats: In an earlier analysis, productive rearrangement rates for most beta V segments clustered near 87% or 30%. As confirmed in vitro, a few CMV-associated chains were specific for CMV antigens. An analysis that came later showed most CMV-associated TCR beta chains appearing HLA-restricted.

To note about this clone: Its cognate antigen is unknown.

The PCR had 60 Vbeta and 13 Jbeta primers. Generated by immunoSEQ multiplex PCR, the TCRdb table keeps only in-frame clones and is missing some. Among approximately 110,000 clones, 82% were seen once, and the ten largest hold around 23%. V lost 5 bases and J 2 bases, leaving 18 bases between the germline ends. There are 15 residues in the CDR3. CDR1 is GTSNPN and CDR2 is SVGIG in the germline V gene (reference sequence). The clonotype was recovered from a man aged 25-45 years in good health and CMV-seropositive. The material sequenced was PBMCs. V gene TRBV30 combines with J gene TRBJ1-1; possible D gene TRBD1, 5 bases. CDR3 coding DNA: TGTGCCTGGGGTATGGCAGGGAGGCAAAACACTGAAGCTTTCTTT. It encodes CAWGMAGRQNTEAFF.